These 13 T cell receptor beta chains share one sample of origin, sequenced in a study of blood T cells in healthy people across ages. Primed by a sample-barcoded 5' primer and a J-beta primer mix, a second PCR proceeded for about 6 to 11 cycles. MiXCR, applied by TCRdb to the 5' RACE reads, yields one record per CDR3 protein. The sample has 800,000 or so distinct CDR3 sequences, about 47% seen once. The sample consisted of blood. The receptors come from an older man in good health.

Only a few counts were recorded for this clonotype. The CDR3 loop reads CASRTVGGRYEQYF. CDR3 sequence (DNA): TGTGCCAGCAGGACTGTAGGGGGACGCTACGAGCAGTACTTC. This chain links TRBV28 with TRBJ2-7; tentatively, D is TRBD1 (6 bases). CDR1 and CDR2 (germline): MDHEN, SYDVKM. V was pared by 6 bases and J by 3 bases, with 15 bases between. The CDR3 is made up of 14 amino acids.

The V gene is TRBV29-1, the J gene TRBJ2-1; 8 bases line up with TRBD2. Per germline, CDR1 SQVTM and CDR2 ANQGSEA. There are 15 residues in the CDR3. After removal of 1 base from V and 2 bases from J, the junction contained 4 bases not matched to a gene. CDR3 sequence (DNA): TGCAGCGTTGAAGTCCCGGGGGGGCCCTACAATGAGCAGTTCTTC. Protein product: CSVEVPGGPYNEQFF.

This sequence joins TRBV7-2 and TRBJ2-7; unclear D gene. This CDR3 region has 15 residues. Between the trimmed V and J ends, which lost 2 bases and 5 bases, there was a span of 16 bases. Germline-derived CDR1 and CDR2 are SGHTA and FQGNSA. This CDR3 reads CASSLWAEFGDEQYF. The CDR3 DNA sequence: TGTGCCAGCAGCTTATGGGCCGAATTTGGGGACGAGCAGTACTTC.

This clonotype was seen more than once but under ten times. This chain uses TRBV7-2 with TRBJ2-5; 11 bases align to TRBD2. J was trimmed by 1 base and V by 5 bases; bases with no gene match: 3. Looked up from germline, CDR1 is SGHTA and CDR2 is FQGNSA. The CDR3 contains 15 residues. CDR3 sequence: CASSPTSGGQETQYF. For the CDR3, the DNA is TGTGCCAGCAGCCCCACTAGCGGGGGCCAAGAGACCCAGTACTTC.

This clonotype was found a few times. This sequence joins TRBV20-1 and TRBJ2-1; 10 bases agree with TRBD2. The DNA matches TRBJ2-7 better at its end, which makes the J call doubtful. CDR1 and CDR2 from the germline V gene are DFQATT and SNEGSKA (reference sequence). This CDR3 has 14 residues. The CDR3 is CSAQTSGAYNEQYF. CDR3 DNA sequence: TGCAGTGCTCAAACTAGCGGGGCCTACAATGAGCAGTACTTC.

The V and J genes are TRBV20-1 and TRBJ2-7; D is undetermined. The last part of the DNA fits TRBJ2-5 better; the J call may be wrong. This CDR3 contains 12 residues. Germline V CDR1 and CDR2: DFQATT, SNEGSKA (reference sequence). The CDR3 bases are TGCAGTGCTAGAGATACGGTGGAGACCCAGTACTTC. Its translation: CSARDTVETQYF.

This clonotype was found once. This chain uses TRBV10-3 with TRBJ2-7; a possible D gene is TRBD1 (6 bases). V was trimmed by 4 bases and J by 2 bases, leaving 12 bases between them. The CDR3 contains 14 residues. The germline V gene has CDR1 ENHRY and CDR2 SYGVKD. The CDR3 sequence is CAISAGVRAYEQYF. The CDR3 DNA sequence: TGTGCCATCAGTGCAGGGGTCAGGGCCTACGAGCAGTACTTC.

The chain joins TRBV28 to TRBJ2-7; 12 nucleotides line up with TRBD1. This CDR3 is built from 20 residues. CDR1 and CDR2 from the germline V gene are MDHEN and SYDVKM. V lost 1 base, J lost 0 bases, and 13 bases stayed unmatched. DNA for the CDR3: TGTGCCAGCAGTTTATTTCTGGGACAGGGGGCACTCCGAACCTCCTACGAGCAGTACTTC. Translated, it gives CASSLFLGQGALRTSYEQYF.

This rearrangement joins TRBV20-1 to TRBJ2-5; 9 bases align to TRBD1. Germline CDR1 reads DFQATT; CDR2 reads SNEGSKA (reference sequence). The CDR3 loop spans 17 amino acids. V lost 0 bases to trimming and J lost 2 bases; unmatched junction nucleotides: 10. The DNA for the CDR3 is TGCAGTGCTAGAGACGGCCGGGACAGGGAGGATCAAGAGACCCAGTACTTC. Translating it yields CSARDGRDREDQETQYF.

Only a few counts were recorded for this clonotype. CDR3: CSAVGPINSGRLRETQYF. The CDR3 region has the DNA TGCAGTGCTGTTGGTCCGATCAATAGCGGGAGACTCCGCGAGACCCAGTACTTC. V is TRBV20-1 and J is TRBJ2-5; TRBD2 matches 9 bases. The V gene's germline CDR1 is DFQATT and CDR2 SNEGSKA (reference sequence). The CDR3 consists of 18 residues. V was clipped by 5 bases and J by 5 bases; unmatched bases: 21.

The chain is built from TRBV20-1 and TRBJ2-7; the D is unclear. Germline CDR1 reads DFQATT; CDR2 reads SNEGSKA (reference sequence). This CDR3 region has 12 residues. The V end was cut by 5 bases, the J end by 4 bases, with 12 bases between. CDR3 loop: CSAYYGPYEQYF. As DNA, the CDR3 is TGCAGTGCTTACTATGGGCCTTACGAGCAGTACTTC.

The rearrangement links TRBV2 to TRBJ2-3; a possible D gene is TRBD2 (6 bases). Germline CDR1 is SNHLY and CDR2 is FYNNEI. The CDR3 runs to 14 residues. Trimming pared 6 bases from V and 3 bases from J, leaving 13 bases between. The CDR3 DNA is TGTGCCAGCAGGGAAAGAAGCGGGACAGATACGCAGTATTTT. This sequence encodes CASRERSGTDTQYF.

Comments on this clonotype: The germline gene is not matched at one end of the junction; a read error may be the cause. The chain recombines TRBV20-1 with TRBJ2-7; 7 bases are shared with TRBD2. Germline V gene sequence: CDR1 DFQATT, CDR2 SNEGSKA (reference sequence). The CDR3 consists of 15 residues. CDR3 in amino acids: CSASLPRGDSNEQYF. CDR3 nucleotide sequence: TGCAGTGCTAGTCTTCCCCGGGGGGACTCCAACGAGCAGTACTTC.